This T cell receptor (beta chain) came from a study of post-analysis software for immune sequencing data. Study in general: The cohort encompassed relapsing-remitting, secondary progressive and progressive-relapsing multiple sclerosis disease courses. General study findings and limits: Normalized Chao1 diversity was significantly reduced in patients versus controls. Included in a set of a handful of TRBV segments more frequent in patients than controls were TRBV5-6, TRBV5-1 and TRBV20-1.

This clonotype appeared once. Its antigen is unidentified. At one end, the junction sequence differs from germline, possibly due to a read error. cDNA libraries of TCR beta carried unique molecular identifiers. TCRdb reprocessed the PCR reads via MiXCR and lists one record per CDR3 protein. The sample includes hundreds of thousands of distinct CDR3 sequences, under 55% of them seen just once. The CDR3 extends over 13 amino acids. The rearrangement uses TRBV12-3 or TRBV12-4 and TRBJ1-2; perhaps TRBD1 as D (6 bases). The specimen sequenced was blood. The TCR sequence derives from a girl aged 10-17 years with multiple sclerosis. CDR3 residues: CTSSFVPGAGYTF. Written as DNA, the CDR3 is TGTACCAGCAGTTTTGTTCCGGGGGCCGGCTACACCTTC.